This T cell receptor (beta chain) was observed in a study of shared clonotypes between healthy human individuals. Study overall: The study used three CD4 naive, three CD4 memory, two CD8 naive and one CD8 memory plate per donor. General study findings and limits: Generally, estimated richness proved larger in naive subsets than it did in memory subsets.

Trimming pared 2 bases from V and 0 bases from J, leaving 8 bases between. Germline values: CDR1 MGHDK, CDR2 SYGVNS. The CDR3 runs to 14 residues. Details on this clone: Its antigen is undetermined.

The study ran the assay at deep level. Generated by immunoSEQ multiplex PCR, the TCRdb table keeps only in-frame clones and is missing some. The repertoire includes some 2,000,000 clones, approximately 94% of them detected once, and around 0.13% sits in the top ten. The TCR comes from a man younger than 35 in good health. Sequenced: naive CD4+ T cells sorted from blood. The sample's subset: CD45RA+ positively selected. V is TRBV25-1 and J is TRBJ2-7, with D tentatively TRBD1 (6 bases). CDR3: CASSEQGNSYEQYF. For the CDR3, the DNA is TGTGCCAGCAGTGAACAGGGGAACTCCTACGAGCAGTACTTC.